A selection of T cell receptor beta chains follows, all from one sample in a study of blood T cell repertoires in COVID-19. Assay: immunoSEQ multiplex PCR; the TCRdb copy retains only in-frame clones and omits some. The table records 100,000 or so clones, approximately 93% of them present only once. Sequencing was carried out using peripheral blood. These receptors were collected from a man aged 45 to 65 with active COVID-19. CDR3s include the opening cysteine and the closing phenylalanine or tryptophan. A D gene is named only where the DNA matches it firmly. Size values are once, few and many counts, or a class for expanded clones, and some rows have none.

d_call: NA
clone_size: NA
v_call: TRBV5-1
j_call: TRBJ2-2
cdr3_nt: TGCGCCAGCAGCTTGGTTCCCGGGTCGAACACCGGGGAGCTGTTTTTT
cdr3_aa: CASSLVPGSNTGELFF

d_call: NA
clone_size: NA
v_call: TRBV7-9
j_call: TRBJ2-7
cdr3_nt: TGTGCCAGCAGCTTACGACACAACCCCTACGAGCAGTACTTC
cdr3_aa: CASSLRHNPYEQYF

d_call: TRBD2
clone_size: many
v_call: TRBV7-9
j_call: TRBJ2-2
cdr3_nt: TGTGCCAGCAGCCAACCCGGTCTAGCGGGGGCCCCTAGCGCCGGGGAGCTGTTTTTT
cdr3_aa: CASSQPGLAGAPSAGELFF

d_call: NA
clone_size: NA
v_call: TRBV6-1
j_call: TRBJ1-2
cdr3_nt: TGTGCCAGCAGTGAATCTACCAGGAACAGAAACTATGGCTACACCTTC
cdr3_aa: CASSESTRNRNYGYTF

d_call: TRBD1
clone_size: NA
v_call: TRBV7-9
j_call: TRBJ1-3
cdr3_nt: TGTGCCAGCAGCTCAGGACAGGGAACCGGAAACACCATATATTTT
cdr3_aa: CASSSGQGTGNTIYF

d_call: NA
clone_size: NA
v_call: TRBV5-4
j_call: TRBJ2-3
cdr3_nt: TGTGCCAGCAGCCGGGATGTAGATACGCAGTATTTT
cdr3_aa: CASSRDVDTQYF

d_call: NA
clone_size: NA
v_call: TRBV28
j_call: TRBJ2-3
cdr3_nt: TGTGCCAGCAGCACATACACCACGTACACAGATACGCAGTATTTT
cdr3_aa: CASSTYTTYTDTQYF

d_call: NA
clone_size: NA
v_call: TRBV7-9
j_call: TRBJ2-1
cdr3_nt: TGTGCCAGCAGCTCTCGGACAGGACGAGGGGGGACTGAGCAGTTCTTC
cdr3_aa: CASSSRTGRGGTEQFF

d_call: TRBD1
clone_size: NA
v_call: TRBV11-3
j_call: TRBJ2-1
cdr3_nt: TGTGCCAGCAGCTTCACAGGGGGCGGTGAGCAGTTCTTC
cdr3_aa: CASSFTGGGEQFF

d_call: NA
clone_size: NA
v_call: TRBV6-5
j_call: TRBJ1-6
cdr3_nt: TGTGCCAGCAGTTACTCGAGTACACGGAGTAATTCACCCCTCCACTTT
cdr3_aa: CASSYSSTRSNSPLHF

d_call: TRBD2
clone_size: few
v_call: TRBV19
j_call: TRBJ2-2
cdr3_nt: TGTGCCTGTATGACTAGCTCGGTCACCGGGGAGCTGTTTTTT
cdr3_aa: CACMTSSVTGELFF

d_call: NA
clone_size: NA
v_call: TRBV5-1
j_call: TRBJ2-3
cdr3_nt: TGCGCCAGCAGCATAGAGACAGCACAGGATACGCAGTATTTT
cdr3_aa: CASSIETAQDTQYF

d_call: TRBD1
clone_size: NA
v_call: TRBV6-6
j_call: TRBJ2-7
cdr3_nt: TGTGCCAGCAGCCCAGACAGGGGCGAGCAGTACTTC
cdr3_aa: CASSPDRGEQYF

d_call: NA
clone_size: NA
v_call: TRBV27
j_call: TRBJ1-1
cdr3_nt: TGTGCCACCAAGACAGTGAACACTGAAGCTTTCTTT
cdr3_aa: CATKTVNTEAFF

d_call: NA
clone_size: once
v_call: TRBV5-8
j_call: TRBJ2-7
cdr3_nt: TGTGCCAGCAGCTTGGCCAAGGGGACACCGCGAGTCCACGAGCAGTACTTC
cdr3_aa: CASSLAKGTPRVHEQYF

d_call: NA
clone_size: NA
v_call: TRBV4-1
j_call: TRBJ1-2
cdr3_nt: TGCGCCAGCAGCCGGGAACAGGCGACCTATGGCTACACCTTC
cdr3_aa: CASSREQATYGYTF

d_call: TRBD1
clone_size: NA
v_call: TRBV7-3
j_call: TRBJ2-5
cdr3_nt: TGTGCCAGCAGCTTAACGGGACAGGTCGGAGAGACCCAGTACTTC
cdr3_aa: CASSLTGQVGETQYF

d_call: NA
clone_size: NA
v_call: TRBV6-5
j_call: TRBJ1-3
cdr3_nt: TGTGCCACCTACAGCTCTGGAAACACCATATATTTT
cdr3_aa: CATYSSGNTIYF

d_call: TRBD1
clone_size: NA
v_call: TRBV2
j_call: TRBJ1-1
cdr3_nt: TGTGCCAGCAGTGAAGCGACAGGGGTGAACACTGAAGCTTTCTTT
cdr3_aa: CASSEATGVNTEAFF

d_call: NA
clone_size: once
v_call: TRBV5-1
j_call: TRBJ2-7
cdr3_nt: TGCGCCAGCAGCTTGTGGGACACCAGCTCCTACGAGCAGTACTTC
cdr3_aa: CASSLWDTSSYEQYF

d_call: TRBD1
clone_size: NA
v_call: TRBV10-1
j_call: TRBJ2-7
cdr3_nt: TGCGCCAGCAGTGACCCAGGGGGCGTCCCAAACGAGCAGTACTTC
cdr3_aa: CASSDPGGVPNEQYF

d_call: TRBD1
clone_size: NA
v_call: TRBV27
j_call: TRBJ2-1
cdr3_nt: TGTGCCAGCAGTTTGTTAGACAGGGTCTATGAGCAGTTCTTC
cdr3_aa: CASSLLDRVYEQFF

d_call: NA
clone_size: NA
v_call: TRBV7-9
j_call: TRBJ2-3
cdr3_nt: TGTGCCAGCAGCTTAGCGGGAGGCTACACAGATACGCAGTATTTT
cdr3_aa: CASSLAGGYTDTQYF

d_call: TRBD2
clone_size: NA
v_call: TRBV10-2
j_call: TRBJ2-1
cdr3_nt: TGCGCCAGCAGTCACACTAGCGGGGGGGCCAATGAGCAGTTCTTC
cdr3_aa: CASSHTSGGANEQFF

d_call: TRBD1
clone_size: NA
v_call: TRBV2
j_call: TRBJ1-1
cdr3_nt: TGTGCCAGCGCCGATTTCTGGACAGGAAGGAGCACTGAAGCTTTCTTT
cdr3_aa: CASADFWTGRSTEAFF

d_call: TRBD1
clone_size: NA
v_call: TRBV11-3
j_call: TRBJ1-2
cdr3_nt: TGTGCCAGCAGCTTGGGACAGGGGCCTCAGTCTAGCGGCTACACCTTC
cdr3_aa: CASSLGQGPQSSGYTF

d_call: NA
clone_size: NA
v_call: TRBV5-8
j_call: TRBJ1-4
cdr3_nt: TGTGCCAGCAGCTTTTTCGGGGGAACTAATGAAAAACTGTTTTTT
cdr3_aa: CASSFFGGTNEKLFF

d_call: TRBD1
clone_size: NA
v_call: TRBV11-3
j_call: TRBJ1-1
cdr3_nt: TGTGCCAGCAGCTGGGGACAGGGGGCGAACACTGAAGCTTTCTTT
cdr3_aa: CASSWGQGANTEAFF

d_call: TRBD1
clone_size: NA
v_call: TRBV3-1/TRBV3-2
j_call: TRBJ1-2
cdr3_nt: TGTGCCAGCAGCCAGAGACAGGGGGCCAGCTATGGCTACACCTTC
cdr3_aa: CASSQRQGASYGYTF

d_call: NA
clone_size: NA
v_call: TRBV6-5
j_call: TRBJ1-5
cdr3_nt: TGTGCCAGCAGTTACGCAGGGAATCAGCCCCAGCATTTT
cdr3_aa: CASSYAGNQPQHF

d_call: NA
clone_size: NA
v_call: TRBV7-8
j_call: TRBJ1-5
cdr3_nt: TGCGCCAGCAGCTTCGGACAGATTAGCAATCAGCCCCAGCATTTT
cdr3_aa: CASSFGQISNQPQHF

d_call: NA
clone_size: NA
v_call: TRBV18
j_call: TRBJ2-1
cdr3_nt: TGTGCCAGCTCACCGCCCGACTCTAGCTTTGAGCAGTTCTTC
cdr3_aa: CASSPPDSSFEQFF

d_call: NA
clone_size: NA
v_call: TRBV18
j_call: TRBJ2-3
cdr3_nt: TGTGCCAGCTCACGGGGCGGGGGCACAGATACGCAGTATTTT
cdr3_aa: CASSRGGGTDTQYF

d_call: NA
clone_size: NA
v_call: TRBV11-3
j_call: TRBJ2-4
cdr3_nt: TGTGCCAGCAGCCCGCAGTCAGCCAAAAACATTCAGTACTTC
cdr3_aa: CASSPQSAKNIQYF

d_call: NA
clone_size: NA
v_call: TRBV5-3
j_call: TRBJ2-5
cdr3_nt: TGTGCCAGAAGCCCCTTCGGGAGAAAAGAGACCCAGTACTTC
cdr3_aa: CARSPFGRKETQYF

d_call: NA
clone_size: once
v_call: TRBV6-6
j_call: TRBJ2-1
cdr3_nt: TGTGCCAGCAGCCTAACCGGTAGCTCCTACAATGAGCAGTTCTTC
cdr3_aa: CASSLTGSSYNEQFF

d_call: TRBD2
clone_size: NA
v_call: TRBV12-3/TRBV12-4
j_call: TRBJ2-1
cdr3_nt: TGTGCCAGCAGTGACCCCGGGGCGGGGGAGTTCTTC
cdr3_aa: CASSDPGAGEFF

d_call: TRBD2
clone_size: NA
v_call: TRBV5-1
j_call: TRBJ2-5
cdr3_nt: TGCGCCAGCAGCCTAATGACTAGCGGGGAGGAGACCCAGTACTTC
cdr3_aa: CASSLMTSGEETQYF

d_call: NA
clone_size: NA
v_call: TRBV6-5
j_call: TRBJ2-3
cdr3_nt: TGTGCCAGCAGTCTACTGGGGGGGGGCCGAGATACGCAGTATTTT
cdr3_aa: CASSLLGGGRDTQYF

d_call: NA
clone_size: NA
v_call: TRBV18
j_call: TRBJ1-1
cdr3_nt: TGTGCCAGCTCAGCGCAGGGGACGAACACTGAAGCTTTCTTT
cdr3_aa: CASSAQGTNTEAFF

d_call: NA
clone_size: NA
v_call: TRBV24-1
j_call: TRBJ1-1
cdr3_nt: TGTGCCACCAGTGATCCCGACAGTGAAGCTTTCTTT
cdr3_aa: CATSDPDSEAFF

d_call: NA
clone_size: NA
v_call: TRBV30
j_call: TRBJ2-1
cdr3_nt: TGTGCCTCTCTTAGGAGGCCCCCCCGGAACAATGAGCAGTTCTTC
cdr3_aa: CASLRRPPRNNEQFF

d_call: TRBD2
clone_size: NA
v_call: TRBV4-2
j_call: TRBJ2-5
cdr3_nt: TGTGCCAGCAGCCAGAAACTAGCGGGGCAAGAGACCCAGTACTTC
cdr3_aa: CASSQKLAGQETQYF

d_call: TRBD1
clone_size: once
v_call: TRBV6-2/TRBV6-3
j_call: TRBJ1-2
cdr3_nt: TGTGCCAGCAGCTCCGCCGGGACAGGGCATGGCTACACCTTC
cdr3_aa: CASSSAGTGHGYTF

d_call: TRBD1
clone_size: few
v_call: TRBV6-5
j_call: TRBJ1-1
cdr3_nt: TGTGCCAGCAGTTGGACAGGGTCGCACACTGAAGCTTTCTTT
cdr3_aa: CASSWTGSHTEAFF

d_call: NA
clone_size: NA
v_call: TRBV18
j_call: TRBJ1-1
cdr3_nt: TGTGCCAGCTCACCACAGGGGGTGAACACTGAAGCTTTCTTT
cdr3_aa: CASSPQGVNTEAFF

d_call: NA
clone_size: NA
v_call: TRBV19
j_call: TRBJ1-3
cdr3_nt: TGTGCCAGTAGTTACGACAGTACCTCTGGAAACACCATATATTTT
cdr3_aa: CASSYDSTSGNTIYF

d_call: TRBD1
clone_size: NA
v_call: TRBV7-7
j_call: TRBJ2-7
cdr3_nt: TGTGCCAGCAGCTCACCAGGGACAGGGCCTCGCTCCTACGAGCAGTACTTC
cdr3_aa: CASSSPGTGPRSYEQYF

d_call: NA
clone_size: NA
v_call: TRBV5-8
j_call: TRBJ2-3
cdr3_nt: TGTGCCAGCACCTTCGGGGGAGTAGGTGCAGATACGCAGTATTTT
cdr3_aa: CASTFGGVGADTQYF

d_call: NA
clone_size: NA
v_call: TRBV9
j_call: TRBJ2-3
cdr3_nt: TGTGCCAGCAGCCCCAGGGGAGGGACAGATACGCAGTATTTT
cdr3_aa: CASSPRGGTDTQYF

d_call: TRBD1
clone_size: NA
v_call: TRBV28
j_call: TRBJ1-4
cdr3_nt: TGTGCCAGCAGTTTGGTCGGGAGGGGGCTTTATGAAAAACTGTTTTTT
cdr3_aa: CASSLVGRGLYEKLFF

d_call: NA
clone_size: NA
v_call: TRBV3-1/TRBV3-2
j_call: TRBJ1-1
cdr3_nt: TGTGCCAGCAGCCAGACTACAGGGATTCGTACTGAAGCTTTCTTT
cdr3_aa: CASSQTTGIRTEAFF

d_call: NA
clone_size: NA
v_call: TRBV5-1
j_call: TRBJ2-2
cdr3_nt: TGCGCCAGCAGCCCTCTCGAGGGCTCTAACACCGGGGAGCTGTTTTTT
cdr3_aa: CASSPLEGSNTGELFF

d_call: TRBD1
clone_size: NA
v_call: TRBV6-6
j_call: TRBJ1-1
cdr3_nt: TGTGCCAGCAGATGGACAGGGGAGGAATCGAAAGCTTTCTTT
cdr3_aa: CASRWTGEESKAFF

d_call: NA
clone_size: NA
v_call: TRBV21-1
j_call: TRBJ2-2
cdr3_nt: TGTGCCAGGCGGGGAGGCACCGGGGAGCTGTTTTTT
cdr3_aa: CARRGGTGELFF